This is a list of T cell receptor beta chains from one sample in a study of cytomegalovirus exposure and HLA in healthy donors. TCRdb keeps only in-frame clones here, not all; method: immunoSEQ multiplex PCR. The sample has over 200,000 clones, just over 85% seen once; the top ten hold just under 3%. Specimen: PBMCs. These receptors all stem from a woman younger than 35 in good health and CMV-seronegative. Both conserved end residues are part of each CDR3. The D gene is left open where the match is weak. Some rows have no size entry. The others give once, few or many, or a class for an expanded clone.

TRBD2 | TRBJ2-1 | 14 | . | TRBV15 | TGTGCCACCAGCATAGGGACTAGCGGGGCCCAGCAGTTCTTC | CATSIGTSGAQQFF
TRBD2 | TRBJ2-2 | 17 | . | TRBV5-4 | TGTGCCAGCAGTATTCCACTAGCGGGAGTATCCACCGGGGAGCTGTTTTTT | CASSIPLAGVSTGELFF
TRBD1 | TRBJ2-7 | 13 | . | TRBV25-1 | TGTGCCAGCAGCCCGGGACAGACCTACGAGCAGTACTTC | CASSPGQTYEQYF
TRBD1 | TRBJ2-1 | 15 | . | TRBV28 | TGTGCCAGCAGTTTAGGGACAGGGCGGTACAATGAGCAGTTCTTC | CASSLGTGRYNEQFF
. | TRBJ1-5 | 13 | . | TRBV19 | TGTGCCAGTAGTTTCCGGGAAGGTCAGCCCCAGCATTTT | CASSFREGQPQHF
TRBD2 | TRBJ2-1 | 15 | . | TRBV11-2 | TGTGCCAGCAGCTCTAGCGGGAGGTCCTACAATGAGCAGTTCTTC | CASSSSGRSYNEQFF
TRBD2 | TRBJ2-7 | 16 | . | TRBV27 | TGTGCCAGCAGTTTACAAAGGACTAGCGGGAGTAACGAGCAGTACTTC | CASSLQRTSGSNEQYF
. | TRBJ2-7 | 13 | . | TRBV7-9 | TGTGCCAGCAGCCTGACGGACAGCTACGAGCAGTACTTC | CASSLTDSYEQYF
TRBD2 | TRBJ2-3 | 19 | . | TRBV9 | TGTGCCAGCAGCGTAGGCGGGACTAGCGGGGTCCAAAACACAGATACGCAGTATTTT | CASSVGGTSGVQNTDTQYF
TRBD2 | TRBJ2-5 | 14 | . | TRBV6-5 | TGTGCCAGCCGTCCTAGCGGGAGGGTCGAGACCCAGTACTTC | CASRPSGRVETQYF
. | TRBJ2-1 | 14 | . | TRBV28 | TGTGCCAGCAGTTCCGCCGGGACCTACAATGAGCAGTTCTTC | CASSSAGTYNEQFF
TRBD1 | TRBJ1-1 | 15 | . | TRBV4-1 | TGCGCCAGCAGCCTCCAGGGGGGAGTTGTCACTGAAGCTTTCTTT | CASSLQGGVVTEAFF
. | TRBJ2-7 | 14 | . | TRBV5-1 | TGCGCCAGCAGCGCGGGCCTACAGGGAGTCGAGCAGTACTTC | CASSAGLQGVEQYF
. | TRBJ2-7 | 11 | . | TRBV18 | TGTGCCAGCTCCCTTGGGCACGAGCAGTACTTC | CASSLGHEQYF
. | TRBJ2-3 | 16 | . | TRBV30 | TGTGCCTGGAGTATACGAGCGGGTGTTAGCACAGATACGCAGTATTTT | CAWSIRAGVSTDTQYF
TRBD2 | TRBJ2-1 | 15 | . | TRBV2 | TGTGCCAGCAGTTCCCGGCTAGCGGGAGTCAATGAGCAGTTCTTC | CASSSRLAGVNEQFF
TRBD1 | TRBJ2-5 | 15 | once | TRBV5-4 | TGTGCCAGCAGGACAGGGGGCTGGGAGCAAGAGACCCAGTACTTC | CASRTGGWEQETQYF
TRBD2 | TRBJ2-7 | 13 | . | TRBV29-1 | TGCAGCGTTATCCCTAGCGGGAGTTACGAGCAGTACTTC | CSVIPSGSYEQYF
. | TRBJ2-2 | 13 | . | TRBV2 | TGTGCCAGCATCAGACGGGACACCGGGGAGCTGTTTTTT | CASIRRDTGELFF
TRBD1 | TRBJ2-7 | 15 | . | TRBV5-6 | TGTGCCAGCAGCTCCGGGACAGGGTTTAGCTACGAGCAGTACTTC | CASSSGTGFSYEQYF
TRBD2 | TRBJ2-1 | 14 | . | TRBV9 | TGTGCCAGCAGCCTTGGACTAGATTCCTATGAGCAGTTCTTC | CASSLGLDSYEQFF
. | TRBJ1-3 | 13 | once | TRBV28 | TGTGCCAGCAGCTCCGGACAAACTCTCACCATATATTTT | CASSSGQTLTIYF
TRBD1 | TRBJ2-2 | 15 | . | TRBV6-1 | TGTGCCAGCAGTGAAGGGACAGGGGGCATCGGGGAGCTGTTTTTT | CASSEGTGGIGELFF
. | TRBJ2-3 | 17 | . | TRBV7-2 | TGTGCCAGCAGCAAGGGGCAGGTGGGAGGAGGCACAGATACGCAGTATTTT | CASSKGQVGGGTDTQYF
. | TRBJ2-7 | 16 | once | TRBV27 | TGTGCCAGCAGTGACCCCCGCCTACTAGGTGTTCGCGAGCAGTACTTC | CASSDPRLLGVREQYF
TRBD2 | TRBJ2-5 | 14 | once | TRBV9 | TGTGCCAGCAGCCCACGGAGCGGGGGGGAGACCCAGTACTTC | CASSPRSGGETQYF
. | TRBJ1-5 | 18 | . | TRBV21-1 | TGTGCCAGCACCCTGATCGGACAGGGACCTAATAGCAATCAGCCCCAGCATTTT | CASTLIGQGPNSNQPQHF
TRBD1 | TRBJ2-1 | 15 | . | TRBV5-1 | TGCGCCAGCAGCGGTGCGCCAGGGGGCTACAATGAGCAGTTCTTC | CASSGAPGGYNEQFF
. | TRBJ2-3 | 15 | once | TRBV28 | TGTGCCAGCAGTTTCCCCAGGGGAGCCACAGATACGCAGTATTTT | CASSFPRGATDTQYF
. | TRBJ2-1 | 11 | . | TRBV25-1 | TGTGCCAGCACTATCTACAATGAGCAGTTCTTC | CASTIYNEQFF
. | TRBJ2-2 | 15 | . | TRBV5-1 | TGCGCCAGCAGCTGGGCGGGATCGAACACCGGGGAGCTGTTTTTT | CASSWAGSNTGELFF
TRBD2 | TRBJ2-7 | 15 | . | TRBV7-9 | TGTGCCAGCAGCTCCTTGACTAGCGGGAACTACGAGCAGTACTTC | CASSSLTSGNYEQYF
. | TRBJ2-7 | 18 | . | TRBV11-2 | TGTGCCAGCAGCCAGGGGAGGGGAAGGGCGGGATTCTCCTACGAGCAGTACTTC | CASSQGRGRAGFSYEQYF
TRBD2 | TRBJ2-1 | 15 | . | TRBV4-3 | TGCGCCAGCAGCCAAGGAACGGGAGGGATGAATGAGCAGTTCTTC | CASSQGTGGMNEQFF
TRBD1 | TRBJ2-7 | 15 | . | TRBV15 | TGTGCCACCAGCAGAGTAGCCGGACAGGGTGGGGAGCAGTACTTC | CATSRVAGQGGEQYF
TRBD1 | TRBJ1-2 | 14 | few | TRBV9 | TGTGCCAGCAAGGGACAGAACCAACTTTATGGCTACACCTTC | CASKGQNQLYGYTF
. | TRBJ2-1 | 15 | . | TRBV4-2 | TGTGCCAGCAGCCAAGCCGCTCGCAACGGAGGGGAGCAGTTCTTC | CASSQAARNGGEQFF
TRBD1 | TRBJ2-7 | 20 | . | TRBV27 | TGTGCCAGCAGTTTTTTCCCTGGACAGGGGCGCCTAGCGAGCTCCTACGAGCAGTACTTC | CASSFFPGQGRLASSYEQYF
. | TRBJ1-2 | 13 | . | TRBV9 | TGTGCCAGCAGCGCACACATATCTAGCGGCTACACCTTC | CASSAHISSGYTF
. | TRBJ2-7 | 16 | . | TRBV5-1 | TGCGCCAGCAGCTGGGGGGTGGGGGAAGCGGTTGACGAGCAGTACTTC | CASSWGVGEAVDEQYF
TRBD2 | TRBJ2-5 | 16 | . | TRBV4-1 | TGCGCCAGCAGCCCCGGACCGGGACTATCACAAGAGACCCAGTACTTC | CASSPGPGLSQETQYF
. | TRBJ2-7 | 13 | . | TRBV18 | TGTGCCAGCTCACCAGGGCAACTCAACGAGCAGTACTTC | CASSPGQLNEQYF
. | TRBJ1-5 | 15 | few | TRBV6-1 | TGTGCCAGCAGTGAAATCGACAAGGGCAATCAGCCCCAGCATTTT | CASSEIDKGNQPQHF
. | TRBJ1-2 | 15 | . | TRBV2 | TGTGCCAGCATAGAGGGCCTGACCGCAAACTATGGCTACACCTTC | CASIEGLTANYGYTF
. | TRBJ1-1 | 14 | . | TRBV13 | TGTGCCAGCAGCTTCACAGGTAGGAACACTGAAGCTTTCTTT | CASSFTGRNTEAFF
. | TRBJ2-7 | 12 | . | TRBV29-1 | TGCAGCGTTGGTGACAACTCCTACGAGCAGTACTTC | CSVGDNSYEQYF
TRBD2 | TRBJ2-3 | 17 | once | TRBV27 | TGTGCCAGCAGTTTTACGGGCCTAGCGGGAGCGGGAGATACGCAGTATTTT | CASSFTGLAGAGDTQYF
TRBD1 | TRBJ1-5 | 14 | few | TRBV10-3 | TGTGCCATCAGTGAGTCAGGGACAGGGCTTCCCCAGCATTTT | CAISESGTGLPQHF
TRBD1 | TRBJ2-7 | 14 | . | TRBV28 | TGTGCCAGCAGTTTATCTGGGACAGGGGTCGAGCAGTACTTC | CASSLSGTGVEQYF
. | TRBJ2-1 | 16 | . | TRBV28 | TGTGCCAGCAGTTTAATAAGCGGGCAGGGTAACAATGAGCAGTTCTTC | CASSLISGQGNNEQFF
TRBD1 | TRBJ1-2 | 13 | . | TRBV28 | TGTGCCAGCAGTTTCCGAGACAGGGGTGGCTACACCTTC | CASSFRDRGGYTF
. | TRBJ2-1 | 14 | . | TRBV14 | TGTGCCAGCAGCCAAGGGGACTGGATCGATGAGCAGTTCTTC | CASSQGDWIDEQFF
TRBD1 | TRBJ1-2 | 17 | . | TRBV15 | TGTGCCACCAGCAGAGAGGTTCGGACAGGGATAGACTATGGCTACACCTTC | CATSREVRTGIDYGYTF
TRBD2 | TRBJ2-2 | 17 | . | TRBV4-2 | TGTGCCAGCAGCCTCCGTACTAGCGGGAGTCGGACCGGGGAGCTGTTTTTT | CASSLRTSGSRTGELFF
. | TRBJ1-4 | 16 | . | TRBV28 | TGTGCCAGCACCGCTCCGGTCGGGGGGCGACGTGAAAAACTGTTTTTT | CASTAPVGGRREKLFF
. | TRBJ2-5 | 15 | . | TRBV29-1 | TGCAGCGCCAACCATGGACAGTTCGGTTCTGAGACCCAGTACTTC | CSANHGQFGSETQYF